The rows below give T cell receptor beta chains drawn from one sample of a study of shared clonotypes between healthy human individuals. Using immunoSEQ multiplex PCR, the repertoire was profiled, and TCRdb retains in-frame clones only, with some absent. The sample yields approximately 500,000 clones, 90% to 97% seen once. Sequences were obtained from naive CD4+ T cells sorted from blood. These receptors were taken from a woman between 25 and 40 years old in good health. Each CDR3 is given with its conserved first and last residue. The D gene is left open where the match is weak. Size is omitted from some rows. Given values are once, few, many or a class for expanded clones.

clone_size d_call j_call v_call cdr3_aa cdr3_nt
NA TRBD1 TRBJ1-4 TRBV5-1 CASSQGTGVNEKLFF TGCGCCAGCAGCCAAGGGACAGGCGTTAATGAAAAACTGTTTTTT
NA TRBD1 TRBJ2-5 TRBV7-3 CASSRTGGEETQYF TGTGCCAGCAGCAGGACAGGGGGAGAGGAGACCCAGTACTTC
NA TRBD1 TRBJ1-5 TRBV5-6 CASSKGQGPQPQHF TGTGCCAGCAGTAAAGGACAGGGCCCTCAGCCCCAGCATTTT
NA TRBD1 TRBJ2-1 TRBV28 CASSISGTGSYNEQFF TGTGCCAGCAGTATATCCGGGACAGGCTCCTACAATGAGCAGTTCTTC
NA TRBD2 TRBJ2-7 TRBV11-2 CASSLDGGSYYEQYF TGTGCCAGCAGCTTAGATGGCGGGAGTTATTACGAGCAGTACTTC
once NA TRBJ1-5 TRBV2 CASSPLSGNQPQHF TGTGCCAGCTCACCGTTGTCTGGCAATCAGCCCCAGCATTTT
NA NA TRBJ1-1 TRBV18 CASSPGSKNTEAFF TGTGCCAGCTCACCAGGCAGTAAGAACACTGAAGCTTTCTTT
NA TRBD2 TRBJ2-7 TRBV10-3 CAISVFPGTSGRRDRLYEQYF TGTGCCATCAGCGTTTTCCCAGGGACTAGCGGGAGGAGGGACCGGCTCTACGAGCAGTACTTC
NA NA TRBJ2-7 TRBV11-2 CASSLDSSYEQYF TGTGCCAGCAGCTTAGATTCAAGCTACGAGCAGTACTTC
NA NA TRBJ1-1 TRBV28 CASRPRGTEAFF TGTGCCAGCAGGCCCAGGGGTACTGAAGCTTTCTTT
NA NA TRBJ1-5 TRBV5-1 CASSLDGDSNQPQHF TGCGCCAGCAGCTTGGACGGAGATAGCAATCAGCCCCAGCATTTT
NA NA TRBJ2-7 TRBV6-5 CASSSLAGSLPYEQYF TGTGCCAGCAGTTCCCTAGCAGGGAGTCTCCCCTACGAGCAGTACTTC
NA NA TRBJ1-3 TRBV11-1 CASSLDGGNTIYF TGTGCCAGCAGCTTAGACGGTGGAAACACCATATATTTT
NA TRBD2 TRBJ2-7 TRBV5-1 CASTSSSGTSALEQYF TGCGCCAGCACTTCTTCATCCGGGACTAGCGCGTTGGAGCAGTACTTC
NA TRBD1 TRBJ2-6 TRBV7-9 CASSFNRGDYSGANVLTF TGTGCCAGCAGCTTCAACAGGGGCGACTACTCTGGGGCCAACGTCCTGACTTTC
NA NA TRBJ1-4 TRBV6-1 CASREPQGNEKLFF TGTGCCAGCAGGGAACCCCAGGGGAATGAAAAACTGTTTTTT
NA NA TRBJ1-2 TRBV2 CASSEQELNYGYTF TGTGCCAGCAGTGAACAGGAACTTAACTATGGCTACACCTTC
NA TRBD2 TRBJ2-7 TRBV5-5 CASSNLAGGRYEQYF TGTGCCAGCAGCAACCTAGCGGGGGGCCGCTACGAGCAGTACTTC
NA NA TRBJ2-7 TRBV2 CASSGIYEQYF TGTGCCAGCAGTGGGATTTACGAGCAGTACTTC
NA NA TRBJ2-2 TRBV2 CASSARMNTGELFF TGTGCCAGCAGTGCCAGGATGAACACCGGGGAGCTGTTTTTT
NA NA TRBJ2-1 TRBV18 CASSVMDSHNEQFF TGTGCCAGCTCAGTGATGGACAGCCATAATGAGCAGTTCTTC
NA NA TRBJ2-2 TRBV5-1 CASSFIVGTGELFF TGCGCCAGCAGCTTCATAGTCGGCACCGGGGAGCTGTTTTTT
NA NA TRBJ1-5 TRBV19 CASGGRQGIGPQHF TGTGCCAGTGGCGGTCGGCAGGGTATTGGGCCCCAGCATTTT
NA TRBD1 TRBJ2-3 TRBV5-6 CASSPATGPDTQYF TGTGCCAGCAGCCCCGCGACAGGGCCAGATACGCAGTATTTT
NA TRBD1 TRBJ1-2 TRBV6-4 CASSDPGQGYGYTF TGTGCCAGCAGTGATCCGGGACAGGGCTATGGCTACACCTTC
NA NA TRBJ2-7 TRBV7-9 CASSARGRQYF TGTGCCAGCAGCGCCCGGGGGCGGCAGTACTTC
NA NA TRBJ2-7 TRBV5-1 CASSLLATGLSYEQYF TGCGCCAGCAGCTTATTGGCTACGGGACTCTCCTACGAGCAGTACTTC
once NA TRBJ1-2 TRBV5-1 CASSLGSGAGYGYTF TGCGCCAGCAGCTTGGGATCGGGTGCAGGCTATGGCTACACCTTC
NA NA TRBJ2-3 TRBV5-1 CASSLASATDTQYF TGCGCCAGCAGCTTGGCTAGCGCCACAGATACGCAGTATTTT
once NA TRBJ2-1 TRBV11-2 CASSLGAFSNEQFF TGTGCCAGCAGCTTAGGGGCTTTCTCCAATGAGCAGTTCTTC
NA NA TRBJ2-2 TRBV27 CASSLLGNTGELFF TGTGCCAGCAGTTTATTAGGGAACACCGGGGAGCTGTTTTTT
NA NA TRBJ2-2 TRBV19 CATSGGPGANTGELFF TGTGCCACGTCAGGAGGGCCGGGAGCGAACACCGGGGAGCTGTTTTTT
NA TRBD2 TRBJ2-7 TRBV19 CASSQTSGSSEQYF TGTGCCAGTAGCCAGACTAGCGGGAGTAGCGAGCAGTACTTC
NA NA TRBJ2-7 TRBV19 CASSTRDGTYEQYF TGTGCCAGTAGTACCCGGGACGGTACCTACGAGCAGTACTTC
NA NA TRBJ2-7 TRBV18 CASSPLGIREQYF TGTGCCAGCTCACCATTAGGTATTCGGGAGCAGTACTTC
NA TRBD2 TRBJ2-3 TRBV7-8 CASSARASGRATDTQYF TGTGCCAGCAGCGCCAGGGCTAGCGGGAGGGCCACAGATACGCAGTATTTT
NA NA TRBJ1-5 TRBV18 CASSPQGKSSNQPQHF TGTGCCAGCTCACCACAGGGCAAGTCTAGCAATCAGCCCCAGCATTTT
NA TRBD2 TRBJ2-7 TRBV12-5 CASGPRRTLTSGRFIYEQYF TGTGCTAGTGGTCCCCGTCGGACGTTGACTAGCGGGAGGTTTATCTACGAGCAGTACTTC
NA NA TRBJ2-6 TRBV18 CASSPSTAGGANVLTF TGTGCCAGCTCACCTTCAACAGCCGGTGGGGCCAACGTCCTGACTTTC
once NA TRBJ1-4 TRBV25-1 CASSESGVGEKLFF TGTGCCAGCAGTGAATCTGGGGTGGGTGAAAAACTGTTTTTT
NA TRBD1 TRBJ2-6 TRBV5-4 CASSPWGQSTGANVLTF TGTGCCAGCAGCCCGTGGGGACAGAGCACTGGGGCCAACGTCCTGACTTTC
NA NA TRBJ2-7 TRBV9 CASSVGDGSNYEQYF TGTGCCAGCAGCGTAGGTGACGGGTCCAACTACGAGCAGTACTTC
NA TRBD1 TRBJ1-2 TRBV7-8 CASSPGQANYGYTF TGTGCCAGCAGCCCCGGACAGGCGAACTATGGCTACACCTTC
NA TRBD1 TRBJ2-7 TRBV28 CASSLAGTGNGEQYF TGTGCCAGCAGTTTAGCCGGGACAGGGAATGGCGAGCAGTACTTC
NA TRBD2 TRBJ2-1 TRBV28 CASNLPGLAAQDNEQFF TGTGCCAGCAACCTCCCGGGACTAGCTGCTCAGGACAATGAGCAGTTCTTC
NA TRBD1 TRBJ1-5 TRBV27 CASSPTGTGARNQPQHF TGTGCCAGCAGTCCCACCGGGACAGGGGCGAGGAATCAGCCCCAGCATTTT
NA TRBD1 TRBJ2-7 TRBV28 CASSTGQDSYEQYF TGTGCCAGCAGTACTGGACAGGACTCCTACGAGCAGTACTTC
NA NA TRBJ1-1 TRBV19 CASSIQGERTEAFF TGTGCCAGTAGTATACAGGGAGAGAGGACTGAAGCTTTCTTT
NA TRBD2 TRBJ2-7 TRBV10-1 CASSDGGRPYEQYF TGCGCCAGCAGTGACGGCGGGAGACCCTACGAGCAGTACTTC
NA NA TRBJ2-7 TRBV5-1 CASRTSTRGSYEQYF TGCGCCAGCAGGACTTCTACCAGGGGCTCCTACGAGCAGTACTTC
once NA TRBJ2-1 TRBV19 CASSIGLGGGMDEQFF TGTGCCAGTAGTATCGGGCTAGGGGGAGGTATGGATGAGCAGTTCTTC
NA NA TRBJ2-5 TRBV18 CASSPISETQYF TGTGCCAGCTCCCCAATTTCGGAGACCCAGTACTTC
NA NA TRBJ2-5 TRBV13 CASSPPDSSSQETQYF TGTGCCAGCAGCCCACCGGACAGCTCGAGCCAAGAGACCCAGTACTTC
NA TRBD2 TRBJ2-1 TRBV9 CASSAGLAEYNEQFF TGTGCCAGCAGCGCCGGACTAGCGGAATACAATGAGCAGTTCTTC
NA TRBD1 TRBJ1-2 TRBV6-7 CASRDRETNYGYTF TGTGCCAGCAGGGACAGGGAAACTAACTATGGCTACACCTTC
NA NA TRBJ2-5 TRBV19 CASSIGGGAEEQYF TGTGCCAGTAGTATCGGCGGCGGGGCAGAGGAGCAGTACTTC
NA NA TRBJ2-7 TRBV28 CASSSSRVDRDNLYSYEQYF TGTGCCAGCAGTTCGTCGAGGGTAGATAGGGACAATCTATACTCCTACGAGCAGTACTTC
NA NA TRBJ1-1 TRBV7-2 CASSLRARWTEAFF TGTGCCAGCAGCTTACGGGCGCGGTGGACTGAAGCTTTCTTT
once NA TRBJ2-7 TRBV28 CASSSGTVSSYEQYF TGTGCCAGCAGTTCCGGGACGGTAAGCTCCTACGAGCAGTACTTC
NA TRBD2 TRBJ2-4 TRBV4-1 CASSHFAAGLADKLAKNIQYF TGCGCCAGCAGCCATTTCGCTGCGGGACTAGCGGACAAACTAGCCAAAAACATTCAGTACTTC